The clone carrying this T cell receptor (beta chain) was picked up a small number of times. The antigen is not known. This sample stems from a study of CD8+CD57+ T cells in acquired aplastic anemia. Study overall: Sorted CD4+ and CD8+ cells gave an average of approximately 3.4 ug of DNA. Healthy CD8+ samples averaged roughly 12 million reads. Study-level points and caveats: Patients and controls were found to share twenty-nine CD8+ CDR3 sequences. Significant differences in CD8+ Simpson's diversity were not observed between patients and controls.

TCR beta VDJ combinations and CDR3 sequences were profiled from genomic DNA. One entry per CDR3 protein results from TCRdb running MiXCR on the reads. Seen here are about 160,000 distinct CDR3 sequences, approximately 44% observed once, and the top ten hold 0.9% to 1.2%. After removal of 4 bases from V and 2 bases from J, the junction contained 3 bases not matched to a gene. The CDR3 sequence is 16 residues long. CDR1 is MNHEY and CDR2 is SVGEGT in the germline V gene. The chain links TRBV6-2 or TRBV6-3 to TRBJ2-1, with 12 bases lining up with TRBD2. The TCR was taken from a human donor in good health. Sequencing was carried out using sorted CD4+, CD8+, or CD8+CD57+ T cells (not recorded which) from PBMCs. This chain's CDR3 is CASSSRTSGTYNEQFF. The CDR3 DNA sequence: TGTGCCAGCAGTTCACGGACTAGCGGGACCTACAATGAGCAGTTCTTC.